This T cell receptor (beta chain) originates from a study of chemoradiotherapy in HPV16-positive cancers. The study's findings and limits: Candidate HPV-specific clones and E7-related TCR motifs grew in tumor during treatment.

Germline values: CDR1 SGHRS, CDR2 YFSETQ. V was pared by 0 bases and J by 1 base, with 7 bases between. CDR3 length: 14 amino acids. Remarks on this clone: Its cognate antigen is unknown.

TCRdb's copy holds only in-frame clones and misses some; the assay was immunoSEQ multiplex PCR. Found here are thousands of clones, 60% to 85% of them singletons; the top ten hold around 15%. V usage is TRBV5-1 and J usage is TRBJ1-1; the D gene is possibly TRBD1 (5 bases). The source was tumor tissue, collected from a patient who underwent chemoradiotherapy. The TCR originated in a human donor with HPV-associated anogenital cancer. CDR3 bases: TGCGCCAGCAGCTTGGGCGGGACGAACACTGAAGCTTTCTTT. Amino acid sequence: CASSLGGTNTEAFF.